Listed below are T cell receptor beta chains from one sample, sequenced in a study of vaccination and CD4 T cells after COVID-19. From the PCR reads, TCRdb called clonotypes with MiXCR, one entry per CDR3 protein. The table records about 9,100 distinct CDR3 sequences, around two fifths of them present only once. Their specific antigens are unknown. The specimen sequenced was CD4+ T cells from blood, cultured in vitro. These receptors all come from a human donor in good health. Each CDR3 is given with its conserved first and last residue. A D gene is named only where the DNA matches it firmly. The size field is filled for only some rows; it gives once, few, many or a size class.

CDR3nt: TGTGCCACCAGTGATTCCAAGGTGTGGCAGGGGGCCGAGCAGTACTTC
CDR3aa: CATSDSKVWQGAEQYF
abundance: NA
d_gene: TRBD1
j_gene: TRBJ2-7
v_gene: TRBV24-1

CDR3nt: TGTGCCAGCAGTTCTCAGACAGGGCCGGATCAGCCCCAGCATTTT
CDR3aa: CASSSQTGPDQPQHF
abundance: NA
d_gene: TRBD1
j_gene: TRBJ1-5
v_gene: TRBV28

CDR3nt: TGTGCCAGCAGCTCCCCATTTGGACAGGGGTTAATAGGTTCACCCCTCCACTTT
CDR3aa: CASSSPFGQGLIGSPLHF
abundance: few
d_gene: TRBD1
j_gene: TRBJ1-6
v_gene: TRBV11-2

CDR3nt: TGCGCCAGCAGCTCTAGCGGGGAAGAGACCCAGTACTTC
CDR3aa: CASSSSGEETQYF
abundance: NA
d_gene: TRBD2
j_gene: TRBJ2-5
v_gene: TRBV5-1

CDR3nt: TGTGCCAGCAGCCCGGGGACTAGCGGGGAGCAGTACTTC
CDR3aa: CASSPGTSGEQYF
abundance: few
d_gene: TRBD2
j_gene: TRBJ2-7
v_gene: TRBV7-2

CDR3nt: TGTGCCAGCAGTTTATCCGCCGGGCTAGCGGCACTCTCCTACAATGAGCAGTTCTTC
CDR3aa: CASSLSAGLAALSYNEQFF
abundance: NA
d_gene: TRBD2
j_gene: TRBJ2-1
v_gene: TRBV27

CDR3nt: TGCGCCAGCAGCCCTGGGACTAGCGGGGGTAGCACAGATACGCAGTATTTT
CDR3aa: CASSPGTSGGSTDTQYF
abundance: NA
d_gene: TRBD2
j_gene: TRBJ2-3
v_gene: TRBV5-1

CDR3nt: TGCAGTGCTAGTAACTGGAGGGGATCTCAGCCCCAGCATTTT
CDR3aa: CSASNWRGSQPQHF
abundance: few
d_gene: NA
j_gene: TRBJ1-5
v_gene: TRBV20-1

CDR3nt: TGCGCCAGCAGCTACGGGACAGGGGGGAATAATTCACCCCTCCACTTT
CDR3aa: CASSYGTGGNNSPLHF
abundance: NA
d_gene: TRBD1
j_gene: TRBJ1-6
v_gene: TRBV5-1

CDR3nt: TGTGCCAGCAGCTCTCGGATAGATCAGCCCCAGCATTTT
CDR3aa: CASSSRIDQPQHF
abundance: few
d_gene: NA
j_gene: TRBJ1-5
v_gene: TRBV7-2

CDR3nt: TGTGCCAGCAGTTTTACAGGGACCCTGAATCAGCCCCAGCATTTT
CDR3aa: CASSFTGTLNQPQHF
abundance: few
d_gene: NA
j_gene: TRBJ1-5
v_gene: TRBV28

CDR3nt: TGCGCCAGCAGCTTGGACAGGGACAATCAGCCCCAGCATTTT
CDR3aa: CASSLDRDNQPQHF
abundance: once
d_gene: NA
j_gene: TRBJ1-5
v_gene: TRBV5-1

CDR3nt: TGCAGTGCTACTCCTACTAGCGGGAGGTTAAGCTCCTACAATGAGCAGTTCTTC
CDR3aa: CSATPTSGRLSSYNEQFF
abundance: NA
d_gene: TRBD2
j_gene: TRBJ2-1
v_gene: TRBV20-1

CDR3nt: TGTGCCACCGACACGGAGCGGGAGGTCCTCACAGCCAAAAACATTCAGTACTTC
CDR3aa: CATDTEREVLTAKNIQYF
abundance: NA
d_gene: TRBD2
j_gene: TRBJ2-4
v_gene: TRBV24-1

CDR3nt: TGTGCCACCAGGGGACAGGGCCTCAATCAGCCCCAGCATTTT
CDR3aa: CATRGQGLNQPQHF
abundance: medium-sized
d_gene: TRBD1
j_gene: TRBJ1-5
v_gene: TRBV24-1

CDR3nt: TGTGCCAGCAGTTTCTTCGAGGGGGGAATTGGCAATCAGCCCCAGCATTTT
CDR3aa: CASSFFEGGIGNQPQHF
abundance: NA
d_gene: NA
j_gene: TRBJ1-5
v_gene: TRBV28

CDR3nt: TGTGCCAGCAGTTCGCAGGGGCAGAGTGAGCAGTTCTTC
CDR3aa: CASSSQGQSEQFF
abundance: NA
d_gene: NA
j_gene: TRBJ2-1
v_gene: TRBV6-5

CDR3nt: TGTGCCAGCAGCCGGAGTGGGACATTCCTTGGCTACACCTTC
CDR3aa: CASSRSGTFLGYTF
abundance: NA
d_gene: NA
j_gene: TRBJ1-2
v_gene: TRBV14

CDR3nt: TGTGCCAGGGTCCTTGTCAGAGCGGGTTCTTACAATGAGCAGTTCTTC
CDR3aa: CARVLVRAGSYNEQFF
abundance: once
d_gene: NA
j_gene: TRBJ2-1
v_gene: TRBV6-4

CDR3nt: TGTGCCAGTAGAGGGTCAGGCTACAACACCGGGGAGCTGTTTTTT
CDR3aa: CASRGSGYNTGELFF
abundance: NA
d_gene: NA
j_gene: TRBJ2-2
v_gene: TRBV19

CDR3nt: TGTGCCAGCATAGCGGGAGGGGCGGACAATGAGCAGTTCTTC
CDR3aa: CASIAGGADNEQFF
abundance: NA
d_gene: TRBD2
j_gene: TRBJ2-1
v_gene: TRBV7-2

CDR3nt: TGTGCCAGCAGTTACCGTCGTTGGGCTAGCGGGGGCGAGACCCAGTACTTC
CDR3aa: CASSYRRWASGGETQYF
abundance: NA
d_gene: TRBD2
j_gene: TRBJ2-5
v_gene: TRBV6-2/TRBV6-3

CDR3nt: TGCAGTGCTAGCGGGACGAGCTCCTACAATGAGCAGTTCTTC
CDR3aa: CSASGTSSYNEQFF
abundance: NA
d_gene: NA
j_gene: TRBJ2-1
v_gene: TRBV20-1

CDR3nt: TGTGCCAGCAGCTTAGCGGCCAGCTACGAGCAGTACTTC
CDR3aa: CASSLAASYEQYF
abundance: NA
d_gene: NA
j_gene: TRBJ2-7
v_gene: TRBV11-2

CDR3nt: TGTGCCAGCAGTTTGGGCGGACTAACCTACGGCAAAAACATTCAGTACTTC
CDR3aa: CASSLGGLTYGKNIQYF
abundance: NA
d_gene: NA
j_gene: TRBJ2-4
v_gene: TRBV28

CDR3nt: TGTGCCAGCAGTGAGGGGAGGGCCCCGTCTGGAAACACCATATATTTT
CDR3aa: CASSEGRAPSGNTIYF
abundance: NA
d_gene: NA
j_gene: TRBJ1-3
v_gene: TRBV2

CDR3nt: TGTGCCAGCAGCTTAGCCTTTTACAATGAGCAGTTCTTC
CDR3aa: CASSLAFYNEQFF
abundance: NA
d_gene: NA
j_gene: TRBJ2-1
v_gene: TRBV7-2

CDR3nt: TGTGCCAGCAGTATTATAGGCAATGAGCAGTTCTTC
CDR3aa: CASSIIGNEQFF
abundance: few
d_gene: NA
j_gene: TRBJ2-1
v_gene: TRBV27

CDR3nt: TGTGCCAGCAGTCAACCCCGGGACAGCCAAACCGGGGAGCTGTTTTTT
CDR3aa: CASSQPRDSQTGELFF
abundance: NA
d_gene: TRBD1
j_gene: TRBJ2-2
v_gene: TRBV7-9

CDR3nt: TGCGCCAGCCCCGAAACAGGGGAGGAGACCCAGTACTTC
CDR3aa: CASPETGEETQYF
abundance: large
d_gene: TRBD1
j_gene: TRBJ2-5
v_gene: TRBV10-1

CDR3nt: TGTGCCAGCAGTGACCGGGACAGGGGTTTTGGCTACACCTTC
CDR3aa: CASSDRDRGFGYTF
abundance: NA
d_gene: TRBD1
j_gene: TRBJ1-2
v_gene: TRBV28

CDR3nt: TGTGCCATCAGTGAAGTGGTTGGTCAGGGAGGGGAAAAACTGTTTTTT
CDR3aa: CAISEVVGQGGEKLFF
abundance: NA
d_gene: NA
j_gene: TRBJ1-4
v_gene: TRBV10-3

CDR3nt: TGTGCCAGCAGCTCGTCGGGGAGTTCACCCCTCCACTTT
CDR3aa: CASSSSGSSPLHF
abundance: few
d_gene: NA
j_gene: TRBJ1-6
v_gene: TRBV7-3

CDR3nt: TGTGCCAGCCATGGGGGGGTAATGCCCCTCCACTTT
CDR3aa: CASHGGVMPLHF
abundance: once
d_gene: NA
j_gene: TRBJ1-6
v_gene: TRBV2

CDR3nt: TGTGCCAGCAGCACACGACAGGGCTCTGGAAACACCATATATTTT
CDR3aa: CASSTRQGSGNTIYF
abundance: NA
d_gene: TRBD1
j_gene: TRBJ1-3
v_gene: TRBV7-2

CDR3nt: TGCAGTGCTAGATCTCCCGGATGGAGGGGGGGGAACACTGAAGCTTTCTTT
CDR3aa: CSARSPGWRGGNTEAFF
abundance: few
d_gene: NA
j_gene: TRBJ1-1
v_gene: TRBV20-1

CDR3nt: TGTGCCAGCAGTTTAGGGCAGTTGAACACCGGGGAGCTGTTTTTT
CDR3aa: CASSLGQLNTGELFF
abundance: NA
d_gene: NA
j_gene: TRBJ2-2
v_gene: TRBV27

CDR3nt: TGCGCCAGCAGCTTGGCCGGAGACGCTTTCTTT
CDR3aa: CASSLAGDAFF
abundance: NA
d_gene: NA
j_gene: TRBJ1-1
v_gene: TRBV5-1

CDR3nt: TGTGCCAGCAGCCCCAAGGGCCCTTACGAGCAGTACTTC
CDR3aa: CASSPKGPYEQYF
abundance: once
d_gene: NA
j_gene: TRBJ2-7
v_gene: TRBV7-9

CDR3nt: TGTGCCAGCAGCACAGGGTGGATCTACGTCCTGACTTTC
CDR3aa: CASSTGWIYVLTF
abundance: NA
d_gene: NA
j_gene: TRBJ2-6
v_gene: TRBV28